Following are 27 T cell receptor beta chains from one sample sequenced in a study of beta chain features in type 1 diabetes. Expressed TCRB transcripts were sequenced because the isolated RNA had all been reverse transcribed beforehand. Assay used: immunoSEQ multiplex PCR; TCRdb lists only in-frame clones, some missing. The table includes 300,000 to 450,000 clones, about 20% detected once. Sequences were obtained from naive CD4+ T cells from blood. The origin of the receptors is a woman aged 18-29 years in good health.

The rearrangement joins TRBV4-1 to TRBJ2-1; 7 nucleotides agree with TRBD2. The CDR3 runs to 15 residues. With 5 bases clipped from V and 0 bases from J, the junction kept 4 bases outside the gene matches. Germline CDR1 reads MGHRA; CDR2 reads YSYEKL. The CDR3 here is CASSSTGGSYNEQFF. The DNA of the CDR3 is TGCGCCAGCAGCTCTACGGGGGGCTCCTACAATGAGCAGTTCTTC.

This clone has more than one count but fewer than ten. This chain links TRBV21-1 with TRBJ1-5; the D call TRBD1 from the table was never checked on the DNA. TRBV21-1 is a pseudogene. The CDR3 consists of 18 residues. The CDR3 reads CASSKDPPPQASNQPQHF. The DNA of the CDR3 is TGTGCCAGCAGCAAAGACCCTCCTCCCCAGGCTAGCAATCAGCCCCAGCATTTT.

The V gene is TRBV25-1, the J gene TRBJ2-2, with 8 bases that match TRBD1. The CDR3 covers 16 residues. Germline-derived CDR1 and CDR2 are MGHDK and SYGVNS. V shed 2 bases and J 0 bases; nucleotides not matched to a gene: 2. CDR3 sequence reads: CASSENRGSNTGELFF. CDR3 bases: TGTGCCAGCAGTGAAAACAGGGGGTCGAACACCGGGGAGCTGTTTTTT.

As concerns this clone: The junction and the germline gene differ at one end; a read error may be behind it. The gene calls are TRBV30 and TRBJ2-6, with 7 bases lining up with TRBD1. The CDR3 spans 15 residues. Germline CDR1 GTSNPN, CDR2 SVGIG (reference sequence). CDR3 loop: CAWGSGRTGANVLTF. CDR3 sequence (DNA): TGTGCCTGGGGGTCTGGCCGAACAGGGGCCAACGTTCTGACTTTC.

The chain joins TRBV6-1 to TRBJ2-5; TRBD1 might be the D (5 bases). The CDR3 covers 16 residues. Germline V gene lookup returns CDR1 MNHNS and CDR2 SASEGT. V lost 0 bases to trimming and J lost 2 bases, with 13 bases between them. CDR3 region: CASSEALGAGQETQYF. The CDR3 DNA is TGTGCCAGCAGTGAAGCGCTTGGGGCAGGTCAAGAGACCCAGTACTTC.

In this sample, this clone turned up a few times. The chain joins TRBV4-3 to TRBJ1-1; no firm D call. Per germline, CDR1 LGHNA and CDR2 YSLEER. The CDR3 contains 14 residues. V was clipped by 4 bases and J by 1 base, with 10 bases between them. The CDR3 nucleotides are TGCGCCAGCAGCCGTGGAGGGAGGAACACTGAAGCTTTCTTT. Amino acid sequence: CASSRGGRNTEAFF.

The chain uses TRBV27 and TRBJ1-2; 7 bases agree with TRBD1. Germline V gene lookup returns CDR1 MNHEY and CDR2 SMNVEV (reference sequence). V shed 3 bases and J 8 bases; nucleotides not matched to a gene: 9. This CDR3 is 14 amino acids long. CDR3: CASSFGQEFLGYTF. The DNA of the CDR3 is TGTGCCAGCAGTTTTGGACAGGAATTTCTAGGCTACACCTTC.

This clone was detected a few times. The DNA of the CDR3 is TGCGCCAGCAGCACCGGGACAGGGAGGACTGAAGCTTTCTTT. Its protein product is CASSTGTGRTEAFF. J is TRBJ1-1 and V is TRBV4-1, with 9 positions matching TRBD1. CDR1 MGHRA and CDR2 YSYEKL come from the germline V gene. The CDR3 length is 14 residues. Trimming took 5 bases from V and 5 from J; bases not matched to a gene: 6.

The V gene is TRBV5-1, the J gene TRBJ2-6, with TRBD1 identical over 10 bases. Trimming took 4 bases from V and 4 from J; bases not matched to a gene: 11. This CDR3 has 18 amino acids. Germline V gives CDR1 SGHRS, CDR2 YFSETQ. In nucleotides, the CDR3 is TGCGCCAGCAGCCGCTCCGGGACAGGGGCATCCGGGGCCAACGTCCTGACTTTC. It codes for CASSRSGTGASGANVLTF.

The genes are TRBV7-9 and TRBJ1-2; 7 nucleotides agree with TRBD1. The germline V gene encodes CDR1 SEHNR and CDR2 FQNEAQ (reference sequence). J was trimmed by 5 bases and V by 5 bases; bases with no gene match: 5. The CDR3 is made up of 13 amino acids. The CDR3 loop reads CASSPDREYGYTF. In DNA form, the CDR3 reads TGTGCCAGCAGCCCAGACAGGGAATATGGCTACACCTTC. The full variable domain, completed using reference TRBV7-9 and TRBJ1-2, is DTGVSQNPRHKITKRGQNVTFRCDPISEHNRLYWYRQTLGQGPEFLTYFQNEAQLEKSRLLSDRFSAERPKGSFSTLEIQRTEQGDSAMYLCASSPDREYGYTFGSGTRLTVV.

This clone was seen only a few times. V is TRBV6-5 and J is TRBJ2-5, with D perhaps matching TRBD1 (7 bases). Germline V CDR1 and CDR2: MNHEY, SVGAGI. V dropped 5 bases and J dropped 2 bases, with 15 bases sitting between them. This CDR3 has 15 amino acids. The CDR3 here is CASSRDRAGQETQYF. The CDR3 bases are TGTGCCAGCAGTCGCGACAGGGCGGGGCAAGAGACCCAGTACTTC.

This rearrangement joins TRBV9 to TRBJ2-5, with D perhaps TRBD1 (6 bases). CDR1 SGDLS and CDR2 YYNGEE come from the germline V gene. Deletions cut 4 bases from V and 2 bases from J, with 12 bases between. The CDR3 runs to 14 residues. The CDR3 nucleotides are TGTGCCAGCAGCCTAGGGACAACACAAGAGACCCAGTACTTC. Its translation is CASSLGTTQETQYF. Looking up the rest from reference TRBV9 and TRBJ2-5 gives the full variable domain: DSGVTQTPKHLITATGQRVTLRCSPRSGDLSVYWYQQSLDQGLQFLIQYYNGEERAKGNILERFSAQQFPDLHSELNLSSLELGDSALYFCASSLGTTQETQYFGPGTRLLVL.

The chain recombines TRBV5-1 with TRBJ2-3; the match to TRBD1 covers 10 bases. Germline trimming cut 3 bases from V and 2 bases from J; bases unmatched to any gene: 9. CDR1 and CDR2 from the germline V gene are SGHRS and YFSETQ. This CDR3 has 17 amino acids. The chain's CDR3 is CASSSRTGGMDTDTQYF. CDR3 coding DNA: TGCGCCAGCAGCTCACGGACAGGGGGTATGGACACAGATACGCAGTATTTT.

The V call is TRBV19, the J call TRBJ2-1, with 8 bases lining up with TRBD2. V lost 5 bases, J lost 0 bases, and 6 bases stayed unmatched. Germline-derived CDR1 and CDR2 are LNHDA and SQIVND (reference sequence). The CDR3 covers 16 residues. The CDR3: CASSQFGGGSYNEQFF. In DNA form, the CDR3 reads TGTGCCAGTAGTCAGTTCGGGGGGGGCTCCTACAATGAGCAGTTCTTC.

The CDR3 region is CASSPRGGLNTEAFF. In nucleotides, the CDR3 is TGTGCCAGCTCACCGAGGGGGGGCTTGAACACTGAAGCTTTCTTT. The rearrangement joins TRBV18 to TRBJ1-1, with a weak D call TRBD1 (6 bases). V lost 3 bases to trimming and J lost 0 bases, with 11 bases between them. The CDR3 is made up of 15 amino acids. CDR1 and CDR2 from the germline V gene are KGHSH and LQKENI.

This clone was detected a few times. The chain has TRBV6-6 and TRBJ2-5; D possibly corresponds to TRBD1 (7 bases). Germline V gene sequence: CDR1 MNHNY, CDR2 SVGAGI (reference sequence). The CDR3 length is 15 residues. Trimming took 6 bases from V and 2 from J, leaving 16 bases between them. The CDR3 sequence is CASRWRDSHQETQYF. CDR3 bases: TGTGCCAGCAGGTGGAGGGACAGTCATCAAGAGACCCAGTACTTC.

V is TRBV30 and J is TRBJ1-5; 7 bases line up with TRBD1. V shed 3 bases and J 9 bases; nucleotides not matched to a gene: 17. CDR3 length: 16 amino acids. Germline loops: CDR1 GTSNPN, CDR2 SVGIG (reference sequence). CDR3 loop: CAWSLGGQEALGPQHF. In nucleotides, the CDR3 is TGTGCCTGGAGCCTTGGAGGACAGGAGGCCCTAGGGCCCCAGCATTTT.

This clone was picked up a small number of times. The chain has TRBV18 and TRBJ1-1; possibly TRBD1 for D (5 bases). This CDR3 is 14 amino acids long. The V end lost 3 bases, the J end lost 2 bases, and 10 bases lay between the germline ends. The V gene's germline CDR1 is KGHSH and CDR2 LQKENI. The CDR3 loop is CASSPLQGNTEAFF. For the CDR3, the DNA is TGTGCCAGCTCACCCCTCCAGGGCAACACTGAAGCTTTCTTT.

This chain connects TRBV29-1 to TRBJ1-5; TRBD1 agrees at 7 bases. Trimming took 6 bases from V and 5 from J; bases not matched to a gene: 7. This CDR3 is built from 13 residues. Germline CDR1 SQVTM, CDR2 ANQGSEA. CDR3: CSVGDSVYQPQHF. DNA of the CDR3: TGCAGCGTCGGGGACAGCGTATATCAGCCCCAGCATTTT.

This chain joins TRBV11-1 and TRBJ2-3; possible D gene TRBD2, 6 bases. Germline V gene sequence: CDR1 SGHAT, CDR2 FQDESV (reference sequence). Trimming cost V 4 bases and J 2 bases, with 10 bases left between them. The CDR3 spans 14 residues. The CDR3 loop reads CASSSGLLTDTQYF. The CDR3 nucleotides read TGTGCCAGCAGCTCAGGACTACTCACAGATACGCAGTATTTT.

The V and J genes are TRBV7-2 and TRBJ2-4; possibly TRBD1 for D (6 bases). Germline values: CDR1 SGHTA, CDR2 FQGNSA. Trimming took 5 bases from V and 3 from J, leaving 11 bases between them. The CDR3 consists of 14 residues. CDR3 nucleotide sequence: TGTGCCAGCAGCCTGGACAGAAACAAAAACATTCAGTACTTC. Translation: CASSLDRNKNIQYF.

V is TRBV29-1 and J is TRBJ1-1, with 10 bases that match TRBD1. Trimming at V came to 5 bases and at J to 5 bases, leaving 8 bases not matched to a gene. There are 14 residues in the CDR3. From germline, CDR1 is SQVTM and CDR2 ANQGSEA. The CDR3 bases are TGCAGCGTTCTCAGACAGGGGGCTGGGACTGAAGCTTTCTTT. Its translation is CSVLRQGAGTEAFF.

This clone was found a few times. The same CDR3 also results from other DNA sequences found in this sample. The rearrangement joins TRBV5-1 to TRBJ2-7; D not resolved. V dropped 1 base and J dropped 2 bases, with 4 bases sitting between them. The CDR3 totals 12 residues. CDR1 is SGHRS, CDR2 YFSETQ, per germline. DNA for the CDR3: TGCGCCAGCAGCTTGCCGGCCTACGAGCAGTACTTC. Encoded protein: CASSLPAYEQYF. Complete variable domain (other parts from reference TRBV5-1 and TRBJ2-7): KAGVTQTPRYLIKTRGQQVTLSCSPISGHRSVSWYQQTPGQGLQFLFEYFSETQRNKGNFPGRFSGRQFSNSRSEMNVSTLELGDSALYLCASSLPAYEQYFGPGTRLTVT.

This clone was seen a handful of times. V and J are TRBV29-1 and TRBJ1-1, with D uncertain. V was clipped by 0 bases and J by 1 base, with 6 bases between them. The CDR3 totals 13 residues. CDR1 and CDR2 (germline): SQVTM, ANQGSEA. CDR3 coding DNA: TGCAGCGTTGAAGAGGAGCCGAACACTGAAGCTTTCTTT. Translating it yields CSVEEEPNTEAFF.

The chain employs TRBV9 and TRBJ1-1, with 7 nucleotides matching TRBD1. Trimming at V came to 2 bases and at J to 1 base, leaving 2 bases not matched to a gene. The CDR3 contains 14 residues. Germline CDR1 and CDR2: SGDLS and YYNGEE. The CDR3 nucleotides are TGTGCCAGCAGCGTCACAGGGGAGAACACTGAAGCTTTCTTT. It is translated as CASSVTGENTEAFF. Full variable domain (outside the CDR3, taken from reference TRBV9 and TRBJ1-1): DSGVTQTPKHLITATGQRVTLRCSPRSGDLSVYWYQQSLDQGLQFLIQYYNGEERAKGNILERFSAQQFPDLHSELNLSSLELGDSALYFCASSVTGENTEAFFGQGTRLTVV.

This clone was counted a few times. This chain uses TRBV29-1 with TRBJ2-5; 8 bases map to TRBD1. The J segment lost 5 bases and the V segment lost 7 bases, leaving 9 bases of the junction unmatched. This CDR3 is 13 amino acids long. Looked up from germline, CDR1 is SQVTM and CDR2 is ANQGSEA. CDR3 protein: CSESGTGGETQYF. CDR3 nucleotide sequence: TGCAGCGAATCAGGGACAGGCGGGGAGACCCAGTACTTC.

This clone was seen more than once but under ten times. V gene TRBV29-1 combines with J gene TRBJ2-1; 10 positions agree with TRBD1. V was pared by 5 bases and J by 6 bases, with 4 bases of the junction left unmatched. The CDR3 spans 13 residues. Germline CDR1 SQVTM, CDR2 ANQGSEA. The CDR3 bases are TGCAGCGTTTCGGGACAGGGGATCAATGAGCAGTTCTTC. Encoded protein: CSVSGQGINEQFF.